One and the same sample provided the 16 T cell receptor beta chains below, sequenced in a study of blood T cell repertoires in COVID-19. Sequencing used immunoSEQ multiplex PCR; TCRdb keeps in-frame clones, though not all of them. The sample includes roughly 380,000 clones, about nine tenths of them seen just once. Sequencing was done on a sample of peripheral blood. The receptors here all came from a woman in her 40s with COVID-19, enrolled during active disease.

The chain has TRBV18 and TRBJ2-1, with 14 bases matching TRBD2. Losses at the gene ends were 3 bases for V and 4 bases for J; bases not matched to a gene: 8. Germline CDR1 and CDR2: KGHSH and LQKENI. CDR3 size: 18 residues. CDR3 sequence reads: CASSPQRTSGGPYNEQFF. As DNA, the CDR3 is TGTGCCAGCTCACCCCAGAGGACTAGCGGGGGGCCATACAATGAGCAGTTCTTC.

The chain uses TRBV19 and TRBJ2-2; 8 nucleotides agree with TRBD1. CDR1 and CDR2 from the germline V gene are LNHDA and SQIVND (reference sequence). There are 14 residues in the CDR3. V lost 4 bases to trimming and J lost 3 bases; unmatched junction nucleotides: 1. CDR3 protein: CASSRTGYTGELFF. The CDR3 DNA reads as TGTGCCAGTAGTAGGACAGGGTACACCGGGGAGCTGTTTTTT. The variable domain in full, completed from reference TRBV19 and TRBJ2-2, reads DGGITQSPKYLFRKEGQNVTLSCEQNLNHDAMYWYRQDPGQGLRLIYYSQIVNDFQKGDIAEGYSVSREKKESFPLTVTSAQKNPTAFYLCASSRTGYTGELFFGEGSRLTVL.

The count of this clone is one. V is TRBV19 and J is TRBJ1-2; 12 bases agree with TRBD1. V lost 6 bases and J lost 3; bases outside the gene matches: 2. The length of the CDR3 is 14 residues. CDR1 and CDR2 (germline): LNHDA, SQIVND (reference sequence). DNA of the CDR3: TGTGCCAGTAGCGGGACAGGGGGCCACTATGGCTACACCTTC. This codes for CASSGTGGHYGYTF.

The chain is built from TRBV6-4 and TRBJ1-1, with D possibly being TRBD1 (5 bases). The V gene's germline CDR1 is MRHNA and CDR2 SNTAGT. V was cut by 4 bases and J by 1 base, with 13 bases left in between. CDR3 length equals 15 residues. CDR3 in amino acids: CASSVGSGGNTEAFF. CDR3 coding DNA: TGTGCCAGCAGTGTAGGATCGGGGGGGAACACTGAAGCTTTCTTT.

This clone was picked up one time. V and J are TRBV3-1 (or the pseudogene TRBV3-2) and TRBJ2-1, with D maybe TRBD2 (6 bases). Trimming pared 4 bases from V and 0 bases from J, leaving 16 bases between. The CDR3 contains 17 residues. The germline CDR1 and CDR2 sequences are LGHDT and YNNKEL (reference sequence). The CDR3 DNA reads TGTGCCAGCAGCCCCTCGGGACTCAGGAGCTCCTACAATGAGCAGTTCTTC. Translating gives CASSPSGLRSSYNEQFF.

The table lists this clone with a few counts. The chain links TRBV29-1 to TRBJ1-5; no clear D. The V gene lost 5 bases and the J gene lost 2 bases, with 10 bases spanning the gap. The germline V gene encodes CDR1 SQVTM and CDR2 ANQGSEA. The CDR3 is 13 amino acids. The CDR3 DNA reads as TGCAGCGTTCCCGGGGTGGGCAATCAGCCCCAGCATTTT. Amino acids: CSVPGVGNQPQHF.

The rearrangement joins TRBV9 to TRBJ1-5; the D is unclear. The V end lost 2 bases, the J end lost 1 base, and 13 bases lay between the germline ends. The CDR3 spans 16 residues. The V gene's germline CDR1 is SGDLS and CDR2 YYNGEE. The CDR3 DNA reads TGTGCCAGCAGCGTCGAGGGTCGAGCGAGCAATCAGCCCCAGCATTTT. Protein sequence: CASSVEGRASNQPQHF.

V and J are TRBV4-1 and TRBJ2-7; 14 bases agree with TRBD2. From germline, CDR1 is MGHRA and CDR2 YSYEKL. The J segment lost 7 bases and the V segment lost 0 bases, leaving 14 bases of the junction unmatched. There are 19 residues in the CDR3. The CDR3 region has the DNA TGCGCCAGCAGCCAAGAACGGCGGGGACTAGCGGGAGCTTCTTGGGAGCAGTACTTC. Amino acid sequence: CASSQERRGLAGASWEQYF.

This chain uses TRBV5-1 with TRBJ1-2, with D possibly TRBD1 on 5 matching bases. Trimming left V 2 bases short and J 10 bases short, with 24 bases between. Germline V lookup: CDR1 SGHRS, CDR2 YFSETQ. The CDR3 length is 16 residues. The CDR3 sequence: CASSFRGDQGGLDYTF. The CDR3 coding sequence is TGCGCCAGCAGCTTTCGAGGTGACCAGGGCGGTCTCGACTACACCTTC.

The chain couples TRBV4-1 to TRBJ1-1; D remains ambiguous. V was trimmed by 0 bases and J by 2 bases, leaving 13 bases between them. The CDR3 is made up of 16 amino acids. In germline, CDR1 is MGHRA, CDR2 YSYEKL. CDR3: CASSQDPPGLNTEAFF. CDR3 sequence (DNA): TGCGCCAGCAGCCAAGATCCCCCAGGCCTCAACACTGAAGCTTTCTTT.

The gene calls are TRBV7-3 and TRBJ2-7, with TRBD1 identical over 9 bases. V shed 5 bases and J 6 bases; nucleotides not matched to a gene: 5. This CDR3 region has 13 residues. The germline CDR1 and CDR2 sequences are SGHTA and FQGTGA. The chain's CDR3 is CASSPDRGGEQYF. CDR3 nucleotide sequence: TGTGCCAGCAGCCCAGACAGGGGGGGCGAGCAGTACTTC.

This clone has a single count. The chain carries TRBV9 and TRBJ1-1; 7 nucleotides align to TRBD1. Germline CDR1 SGDLS, CDR2 YYNGEE. This CDR3 contains 15 residues. Unmatched junction bases numbered 15, after V lost 5 bases and J lost 8 bases. This CDR3 reads CASRTSGTDKGEAFF. The CDR3, as DNA: TGTGCCAGCAGGACGTCCGGGACAGATAAAGGAGAAGCTTTCTTT.

The rearrangement uses TRBV19 and TRBJ2-2; the D gene is possibly TRBD2 (6 bases). This CDR3 comprises 15 residues. Germline V gene sequence: CDR1 LNHDA, CDR2 SQIVND (reference sequence). V shed 5 bases and J shed 6 bases, with 16 bases lying between them. CDR3 loop: CASSEPGLRAGELFF. DNA for the CDR3: TGTGCCAGTAGTGAGCCGGGACTCCGTGCCGGGGAGCTGTTTTTT.

This CDR3 is CASSRTTGGYGYTF. DNA for the CDR3: TGTGCCAGCAGTCGAACTACAGGGGGCTATGGCTACACCTTC. The chain links TRBV3-1 (or the pseudogene TRBV3-2) to TRBJ1-2, with 8 bases lining up with TRBD1. With V trimmed by 6 bases and J by 4 bases, 7 bases remained unmatched. The CDR3 spans 14 residues. CDR1 and CDR2 from the germline V gene are LGHDT and YNNKEL (reference sequence).

Here the CDR3 DNA reads TGTGCCAGCAGCCGACTAGTCGGATCGGCGGAGCAGTTCTTC. Amino acids: CASSRLVGSAEQFF. The chain has TRBV27 and TRBJ2-1; weak D call: TRBD2 (6 bases). CDR3 length equals 14 residues. In germline, CDR1 is MNHEY, CDR2 SMNVEV (reference sequence). Trimming stripped 6 bases from V and 10 bases from J, with 19 bases between.

This rearrangement joins TRBV3-1 (or the pseudogene TRBV3-2) to TRBJ1-1; unclear D gene. V was pared by 1 base and J by 10 bases, with 13 bases between. Germline-derived CDR1 and CDR2 are LGHDT and YNNKEL (reference sequence). The CDR3 runs to 13 residues. In DNA, the CDR3 is TGTGCCAGCAGCCAAGTCGGGTTAATAGGAGCTTTCTTT. As protein: CASSQVGLIGAFF.